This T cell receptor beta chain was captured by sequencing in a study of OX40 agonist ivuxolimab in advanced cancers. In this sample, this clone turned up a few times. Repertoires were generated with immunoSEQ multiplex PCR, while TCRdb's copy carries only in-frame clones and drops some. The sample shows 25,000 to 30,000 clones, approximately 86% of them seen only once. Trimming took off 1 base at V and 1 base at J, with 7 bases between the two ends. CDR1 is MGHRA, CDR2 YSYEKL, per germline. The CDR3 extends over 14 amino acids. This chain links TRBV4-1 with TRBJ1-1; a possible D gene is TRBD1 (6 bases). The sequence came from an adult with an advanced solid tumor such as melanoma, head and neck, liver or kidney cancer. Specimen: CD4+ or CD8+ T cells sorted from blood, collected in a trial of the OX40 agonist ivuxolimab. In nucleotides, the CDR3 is TGCGCCAGCAGCCAAGTACAGGGGAACACTGAAGCTTTCTTT. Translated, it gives CASSQVQGNTEAFF.